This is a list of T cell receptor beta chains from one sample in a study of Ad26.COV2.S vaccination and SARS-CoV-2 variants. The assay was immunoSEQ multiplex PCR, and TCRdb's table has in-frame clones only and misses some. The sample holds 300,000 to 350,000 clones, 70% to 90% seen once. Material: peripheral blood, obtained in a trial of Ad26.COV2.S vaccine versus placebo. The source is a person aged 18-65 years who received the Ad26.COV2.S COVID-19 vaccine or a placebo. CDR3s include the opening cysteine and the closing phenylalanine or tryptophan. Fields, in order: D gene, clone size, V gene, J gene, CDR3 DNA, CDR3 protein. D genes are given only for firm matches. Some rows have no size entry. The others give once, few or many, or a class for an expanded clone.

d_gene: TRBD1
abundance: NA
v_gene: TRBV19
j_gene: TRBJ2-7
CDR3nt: TGTGCCAGTAGTACCCAAGGGGGCGCCGCCTACGAGCAGTACTTC
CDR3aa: CASSTQGGAAYEQYF

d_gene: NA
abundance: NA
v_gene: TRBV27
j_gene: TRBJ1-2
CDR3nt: TGTGCCAGCAGCCTACAGGGAAACTATGGCTACACCTTC
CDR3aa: CASSLQGNYGYTF

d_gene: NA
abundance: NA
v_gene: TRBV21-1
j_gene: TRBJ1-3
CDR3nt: TGTGCCAGCAGCAAAGGAAACGGGACAGGGGGTGGAAACACCATATATTTT
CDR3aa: CASSKGNGTGGGNTIYF

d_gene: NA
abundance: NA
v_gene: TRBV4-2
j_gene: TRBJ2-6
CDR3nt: TGTGCCAGCAGCCCCGGGTGGGCCTCTGGGGCCAACGTCCTGACTTTC
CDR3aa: CASSPGWASGANVLTF

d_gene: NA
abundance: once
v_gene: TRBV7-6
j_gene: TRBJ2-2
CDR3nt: TGTGCCAGCAGCCCCCTGACGGTGTCGAACACCGGGGAGCTGTTTTTT
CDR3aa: CASSPLTVSNTGELFF

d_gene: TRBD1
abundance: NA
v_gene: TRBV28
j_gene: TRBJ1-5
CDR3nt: TGTGCCAGCAGTGGGGACAGCGGATATCAGCCCCAGCATTTT
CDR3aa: CASSGDSGYQPQHF

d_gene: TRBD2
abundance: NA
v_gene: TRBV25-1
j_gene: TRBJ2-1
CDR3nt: TGTGCCAGCAGTGAAACCGGGACTAGCGGACACAATGAGCAGTTCTTC
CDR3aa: CASSETGTSGHNEQFF

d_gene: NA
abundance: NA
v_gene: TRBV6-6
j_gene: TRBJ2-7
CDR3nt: TGTGCCAGCAGCCCCCCTTGGAGGATCTACGAGCAGTACTTC
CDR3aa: CASSPPWRIYEQYF

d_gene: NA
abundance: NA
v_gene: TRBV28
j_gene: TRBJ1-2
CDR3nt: TGTGCCAGCAGTTTTGGTGTCGACAGACCCCTCTATGGCTACACCTTC
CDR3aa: CASSFGVDRPLYGYTF

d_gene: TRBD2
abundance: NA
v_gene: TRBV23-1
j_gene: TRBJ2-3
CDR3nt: TGCGCCAGCAGACAATGGACTAGCGGGATCACAGATACGCAGTATTTT
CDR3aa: CASRQWTSGITDTQYF